This T cell receptor beta chain emerged from a study of T cell responses to AZD1222 COVID-19 vaccine. Measured with immunoSEQ multiplex PCR; TCRdb has only the in-frame clones, and not every one. The data hold about 72,000 clones, with around 86% observed a single time. For this clone: Its target is unknown.

Study results and limitations: Increases in Spike-specific TCR breadth and depth were seen after two AZD1222 doses. A reported finding is that nearly half of spike-specific TCRs target unmutated variant regions.

From germline, CDR1 is GTSNPN and CDR2 SVGIG (reference sequence). The CDR3 extends over 15 amino acids. The germline V and J ends were trimmed by 2 bases and 0 bases, with 8 bases remaining between them. V and J are TRBV30 and TRBJ2-6, with D uncertain. The starting material was peripheral blood, obtained on day 0 of AZD1222 vaccination. The receptor comes from an adult in good health. CDR3 residues: CAWSPFSSGANVLTF. The CDR3 DNA is TGTGCCTGGAGTCCGTTCAGCTCTGGGGCCAACGTCCTGACTTTC.